This T cell receptor beta chain was identified in a study of OX40 agonist ivuxolimab in advanced cancers. Study as a whole: Every 2 weeks, ivuxolimab was infused into the patients intravenously at between 0.01 and 10 mg/kg.

TCRdb's copy holds only in-frame clones and misses some; the assay was immunoSEQ multiplex PCR. The table records over 50,000 clones, 82% of them present only once. The germline V and J ends were trimmed by 2 bases and 5 bases, with 12 bases remaining between them. CDR1 and CDR2 from the germline V gene are KGHSH and LQKENI. The CDR3 is 14 residues long. Source: CD4+ or CD8+ T cells sorted from blood, taken in a trial of the OX40 agonist ivuxolimab. The V call is TRBV18, the J call TRBJ1-2; no firm D call. The clonotype comes from an adult with an advanced solid tumor such as melanoma, head and neck, liver or kidney cancer. CDR3 sequence reads: CASSPTTDGYGYTF. CDR3 DNA sequence: TGTGCCAGCTCACCAACGACTGACGGATATGGCTACACCTTC.